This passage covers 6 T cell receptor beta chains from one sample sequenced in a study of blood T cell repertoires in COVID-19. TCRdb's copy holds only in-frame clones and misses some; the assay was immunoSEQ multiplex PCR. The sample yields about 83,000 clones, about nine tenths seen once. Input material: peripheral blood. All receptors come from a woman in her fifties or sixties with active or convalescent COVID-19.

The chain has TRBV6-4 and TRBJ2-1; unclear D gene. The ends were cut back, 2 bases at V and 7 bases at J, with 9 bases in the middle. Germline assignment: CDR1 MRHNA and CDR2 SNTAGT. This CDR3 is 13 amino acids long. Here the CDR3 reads CASSDRALNEQFF. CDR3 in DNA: TGTGCCAGCAGTGACCGCGCGTTAAATGAGCAGTTCTTC.

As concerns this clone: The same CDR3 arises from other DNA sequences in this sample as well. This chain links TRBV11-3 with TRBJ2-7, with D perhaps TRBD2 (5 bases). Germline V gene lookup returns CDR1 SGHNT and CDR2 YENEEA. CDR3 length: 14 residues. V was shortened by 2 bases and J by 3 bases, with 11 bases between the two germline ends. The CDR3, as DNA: TGTGCCAGCAGCTTATCCGGAGGTAGCTACGAGCAGTACTTC. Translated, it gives CASSLSGGSYEQYF.

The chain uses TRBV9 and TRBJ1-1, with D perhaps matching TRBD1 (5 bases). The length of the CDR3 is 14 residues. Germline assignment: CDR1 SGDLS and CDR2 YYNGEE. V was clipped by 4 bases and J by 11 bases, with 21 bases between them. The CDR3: CASSSRDRSKVAFF. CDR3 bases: TGTGCCAGCAGCTCTAGAGACAGATCTAAGGTGGCTTTCTTT. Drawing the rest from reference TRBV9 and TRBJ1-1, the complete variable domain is DSGVTQTPKHLITATGQRVTLRCSPRSGDLSVYWYQQSLDQGLQFLIQYYNGEERAKGNILERFSAQQFPDLHSELNLSSLELGDSALYFCASSSRDRSKVAFFGQGTRLTVV.

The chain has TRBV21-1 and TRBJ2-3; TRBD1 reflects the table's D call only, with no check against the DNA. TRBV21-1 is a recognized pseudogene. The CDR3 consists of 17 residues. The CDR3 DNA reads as TGTGCCAGCAGCAAAATCAGGGACAGGGGGCCGGCAGATACGCAGTATTTT. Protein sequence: CASSKIRDRGPADTQYF.

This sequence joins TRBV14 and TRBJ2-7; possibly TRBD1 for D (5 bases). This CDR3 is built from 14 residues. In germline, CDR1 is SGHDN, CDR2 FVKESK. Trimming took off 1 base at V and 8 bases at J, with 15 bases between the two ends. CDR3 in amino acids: CASSQGQTPTKQYF. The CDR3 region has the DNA TGTGCCAGCAGCCAAGGACAGACCCCTACGAAGCAGTACTTC.

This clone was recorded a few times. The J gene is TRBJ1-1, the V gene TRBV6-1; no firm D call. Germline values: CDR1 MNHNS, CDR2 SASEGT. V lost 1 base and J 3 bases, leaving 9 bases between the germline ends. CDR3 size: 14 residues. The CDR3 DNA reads TGTGCCAGCAGTGAAGTTTCCCCTTACACTGAAGCTTTCTTT. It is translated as CASSEVSPYTEAFF.